The sequence of this TCR beta chain was determined in a study of blood T cell repertoires in COVID-19. Turning to the study itself: In each case, the material was cDNA or gDNA derived from T cells, B-cell-depleted T cells, or PBMCs.

This clone appeared a single time. Here immunoSEQ multiplex PCR was the method, and the copy in TCRdb shows in-frame clones only, minus some. Here the sample spans roughly 250,000 clones, about 81% being singletons. The source is a woman aged 55-70 years with active or convalescent COVID-19. The sequenced material came from peripheral blood.

The CDR3 here is CASSPQAGGVADTQYF. The CDR3 DNA reads TGTGCCAGCTCACCTCAAGCGGGGGGGGTCGCAGATACGCAGTATTTT. The chain recombines TRBV18 with TRBJ2-3; TRBD2 matches 10 bases. The V gene end was trimmed by 3 bases and the J gene end by 4 bases; junction bases not matched to a gene: 7. The CDR3 is 16 residues long. Germline V gene sequence: CDR1 KGHSH, CDR2 LQKENI. Full variable domain (rest looked up from reference TRBV18 and TRBJ2-3): NAGVMQNPRHLVRRRGQEARLRCSPMKGHSHVYWYRQLPEEGLKFMVYLQKENIIDESGMPKERFSAEFPKEGPSILRIQQVVRGDSAAYFCASSPQAGGVADTQYFGPGTRLTVL.